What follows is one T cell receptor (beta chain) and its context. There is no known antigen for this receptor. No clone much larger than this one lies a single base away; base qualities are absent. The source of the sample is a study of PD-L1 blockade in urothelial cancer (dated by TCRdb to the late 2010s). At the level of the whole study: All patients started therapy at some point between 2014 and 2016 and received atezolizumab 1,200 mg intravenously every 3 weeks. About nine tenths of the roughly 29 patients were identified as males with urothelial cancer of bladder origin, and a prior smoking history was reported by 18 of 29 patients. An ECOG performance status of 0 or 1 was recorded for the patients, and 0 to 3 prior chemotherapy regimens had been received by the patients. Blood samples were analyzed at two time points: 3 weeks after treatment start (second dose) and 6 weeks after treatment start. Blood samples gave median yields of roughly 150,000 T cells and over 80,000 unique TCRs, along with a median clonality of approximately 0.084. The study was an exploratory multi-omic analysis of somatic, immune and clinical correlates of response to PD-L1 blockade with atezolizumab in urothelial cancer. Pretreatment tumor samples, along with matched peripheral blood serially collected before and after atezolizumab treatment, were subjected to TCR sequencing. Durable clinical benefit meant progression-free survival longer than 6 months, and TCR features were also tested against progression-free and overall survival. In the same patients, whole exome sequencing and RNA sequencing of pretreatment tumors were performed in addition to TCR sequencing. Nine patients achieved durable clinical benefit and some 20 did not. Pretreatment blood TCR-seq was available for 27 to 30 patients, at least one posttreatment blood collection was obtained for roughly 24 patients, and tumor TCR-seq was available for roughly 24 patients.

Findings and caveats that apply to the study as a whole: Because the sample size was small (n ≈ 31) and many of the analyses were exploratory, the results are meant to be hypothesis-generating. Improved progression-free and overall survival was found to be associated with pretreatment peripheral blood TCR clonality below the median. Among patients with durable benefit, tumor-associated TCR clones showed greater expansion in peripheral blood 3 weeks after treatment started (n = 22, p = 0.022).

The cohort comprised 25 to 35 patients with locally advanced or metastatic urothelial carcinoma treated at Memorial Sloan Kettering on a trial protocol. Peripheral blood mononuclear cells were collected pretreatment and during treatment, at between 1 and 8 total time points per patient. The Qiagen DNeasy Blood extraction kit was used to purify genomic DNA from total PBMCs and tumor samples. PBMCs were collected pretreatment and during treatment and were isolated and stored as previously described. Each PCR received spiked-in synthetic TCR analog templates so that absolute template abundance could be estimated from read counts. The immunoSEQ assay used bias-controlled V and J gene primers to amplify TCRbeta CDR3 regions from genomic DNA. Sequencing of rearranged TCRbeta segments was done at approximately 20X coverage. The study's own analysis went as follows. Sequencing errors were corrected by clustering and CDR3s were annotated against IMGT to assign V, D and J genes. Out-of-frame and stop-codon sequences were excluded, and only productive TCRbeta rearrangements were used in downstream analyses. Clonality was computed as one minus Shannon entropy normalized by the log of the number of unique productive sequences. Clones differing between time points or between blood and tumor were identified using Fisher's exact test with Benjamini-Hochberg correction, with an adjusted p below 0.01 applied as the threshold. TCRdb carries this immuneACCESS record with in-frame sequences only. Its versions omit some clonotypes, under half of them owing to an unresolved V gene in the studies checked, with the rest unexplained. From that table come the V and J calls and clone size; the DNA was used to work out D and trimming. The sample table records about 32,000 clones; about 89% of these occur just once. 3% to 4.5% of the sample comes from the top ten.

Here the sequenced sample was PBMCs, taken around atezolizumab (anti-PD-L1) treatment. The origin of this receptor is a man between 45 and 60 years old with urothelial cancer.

The CDR3 region: CASSRRASGSSDTQYF. The bases read TGTGCCAGCAGCCGGCGGGCTAGCGGGAGTTCAGATACGCAGTATTTT. Here the chain combines TRBV7-2 and TRBJ2-3, and 10 bases in between align with TRBD2. CDR1 and CDR2 are drawn from the germline V gene: SGHTA, FQGNSA. The junction shows trimming of 5 bases on V and 4 bases on J, and the gene matches do not reach 9 bases of it. The CDR3 numbers 16 residues from cysteine through phenylalanine. Only the CDR3 portion is preserved as DNA: 48 bases, with reading frame beginning at the first base.